The 10 T cell receptor beta chains reported below all come from one sample, sequenced in a study of T cell repertoires in ileal Crohn's disease. Using immunoSEQ multiplex PCR, the repertoire was profiled, and TCRdb retains in-frame clones only, with some absent. The sample records some 4,100 clones, 60% to 80% being singletons. The sample taken for sequencing was ileal tissue. The receptors stem from an adult with Crohn's disease.

Worth noting for this clone: The junction differs from germline at one of its ends, possibly a read error. The chain carries TRBV10-3 and TRBJ2-1; TRBD1 agrees at 7 bases. Germline V gene sequence: CDR1 ENHRY, CDR2 SYGVKD. The CDR3 runs 18 residues. For the CDR3, the DNA is TGTGCCATCAGGGAGTGGGGGCTGGACAGGCCCGTCATGAATGAGCAGTTCTTC. Amino acids: CAIREWGLDRPVMNEQFF.

This sequence joins TRBV27 and TRBJ1-2; unclear D gene. CDR1 and CDR2 (germline): MNHEY, SMNVEV (reference sequence). V was pared by 7 bases and J by 3 bases, with 15 bases between. This CDR3 has 14 amino acids. DNA of the CDR3: TGTGCCAGCACGATGACCCGGGATCACTATGGCTACACCTTC. This sequence encodes CASTMTRDHYGYTF.

With regard to this clone: Sequence at one end of the junction differs from germline and may be a read error. This chain joins TRBV19 and TRBJ1-5; the D is unclear. The germline gives CDR1 LNHDA, CDR2 SQIVND (reference sequence). The CDR3 has 12 amino acids. The chain's CDR3 is CPGVWHNQPQHF. CDR3 DNA: TGCCCCGGGGTCTGGCACAATCAGCCCCAGCATTTT. The whole variable domain, remainder taken from reference TRBV19 and TRBJ1-5, is DGGITQSPKYLFRKEGQNVTLSCEQNLNHDAMYWYRQDPGQGLRLIYYSQIVNDFQKGDIAEGYSVSREKKESFPLTVTSAQKNPTAFYLCPGVWHNQPQHFGDGTRLSIL.

The rearrangement links TRBV11-2 to TRBJ1-2; D remains unclear. The V gene lost 2 bases and the J gene lost 8 bases, with 12 bases spanning the gap. This CDR3 is 13 amino acids long. Germline values: CDR1 SGHAT, CDR2 FQNNGV. Here the CDR3 reads CASSLFVRHGYTF. The CDR3 DNA reads TGTGCCAGCAGCTTATTCGTCAGGCACGGCTACACCTTC.

The chain recombines TRBV7-2 with TRBJ2-7, with 9 bases aligning to TRBD2. Germline trimming cut 2 bases from V and 4 bases from J; bases unmatched to any gene: 12. CDR3 length: 17 residues. Germline assignment: CDR1 SGHTA and CDR2 FQGNSA. The CDR3 coding sequence is TGTGCCAGCAGCTTAAGGGGGGAGCGGGGGGCCTTTTACGAGCAGTACTTC. Translated: CASSLRGERGAFYEQYF.

The V gene is TRBV11-2, the J gene TRBJ2-3, with 11 bases lining up with TRBD1. CDR3 length: 16 residues. J lost 3 bases, V lost 5 bases, and 7 bases had no gene match. CDR1 and CDR2 (germline): SGHAT, FQNNGV. CDR3 region: CASSQGTGGGTDTQYF. CDR3 sequence (DNA): TGTGCCAGCAGCCAGGGGACAGGGGGGGGGACAGATACGCAGTATTTT. The variable domain in full, completed from reference TRBV11-2 and TRBJ2-3, reads EAGVAQSPRYKIIEKRQSVAFWCNPISGHATLYWYQQILGQGPKLLIQFQNNGVVDDSQLPKDRFSAERLKGVDSTLKIQPAKLEDSAVYLCASSQGTGGGTDTQYFGPGTRLTVL.

The chain is built from TRBV7-9 and TRBJ2-4; 10 bases line up with TRBD1. Trimming at V came to 3 bases and at J to 9 bases, leaving 2 bases not matched to a gene. CDR1 SEHNR and CDR2 FQNEAQ come from the germline V gene (reference sequence). The CDR3 is made up of 13 amino acids. Here the CDR3 DNA reads TGTGCCAGCAGCTTGGGACAGGGGCGCATTCAGTACTTC. Translating it yields CASSLGQGRIQYF.

This chain joins TRBV6-4 and TRBJ2-3; a weak D match, TRBD2 (6 bases). Germline V gene lookup returns CDR1 MRHNA and CDR2 SNTAGT. V was pared by 2 bases and J by 0 bases, with 12 bases between. The CDR3 is 16 residues long. The CDR3: CASSDGAGSSTDTQYF. The CDR3, as DNA: TGTGCCAGCAGTGACGGGGCGGGGAGTAGCACAGATACGCAGTATTTT.

This sequence joins TRBV28 and TRBJ1-2, with D unresolved. V lost 6 bases to trimming and J lost 2 bases, with 10 bases between them. This CDR3 comprises 13 residues. Germline CDR1 is MDHEN and CDR2 is SYDVKM. CDR3 loop: CASRIGINYGYTF. CDR3 bases: TGTGCCAGCAGGATCGGGATAAACTATGGCTACACCTTC.

The chain employs TRBV2 and TRBJ1-2; D gene unclear. The V end was cut by 6 bases, the J end by 6 bases, with 14 bases between. CDR1 is SNHLY, CDR2 FYNNEI, per germline. The CDR3 is 13 amino acids. The CDR3 here is CASSPEVENGYTF. In nucleotides, the CDR3 is TGTGCCAGCAGCCCAGAGGTTGAGAATGGCTACACCTTC.